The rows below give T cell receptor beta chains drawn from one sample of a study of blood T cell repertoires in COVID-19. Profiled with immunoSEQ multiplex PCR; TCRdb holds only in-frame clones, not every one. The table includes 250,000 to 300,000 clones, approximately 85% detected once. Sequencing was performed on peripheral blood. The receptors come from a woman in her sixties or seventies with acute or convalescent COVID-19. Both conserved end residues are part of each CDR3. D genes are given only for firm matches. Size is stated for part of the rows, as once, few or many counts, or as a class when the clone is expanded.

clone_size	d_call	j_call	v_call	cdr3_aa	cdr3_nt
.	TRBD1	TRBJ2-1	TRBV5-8	CASSQGTGGRDEQFF	TGTGCCAGCAGCCAAGGGACAGGGGGACGCGATGAGCAGTTCTTC
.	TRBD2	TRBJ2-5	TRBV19	CASSIAGLAGRETQYF	TGTGCCAGTAGTATAGCCGGCCTAGCGGGGAGGGAGACCCAGTACTTC
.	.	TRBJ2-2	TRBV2	CASRATTETGELFF	TGTGCCAGCAGGGCAACGACAGAAACCGGGGAGCTGTTTTTT
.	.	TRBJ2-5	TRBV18	CASSPPGSGETQYF	TGTGCCAGCTCACCACCGGGGTCGGGGGAGACCCAGTACTTC
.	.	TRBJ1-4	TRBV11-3	CASSAGPEKLFF	TGTGCCAGCAGCGCGGGTCCCGAAAAACTGTTTTTT
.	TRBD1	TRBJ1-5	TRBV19	CASSTDRGHNQPQHF	TGTGCCAGTAGTACGGACAGGGGGCATAATCAGCCCCAGCATTTT
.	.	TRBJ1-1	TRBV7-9	CASSLERGTEAFF	TGTGCCAGCAGCTTAGAAAGGGGCACTGAAGCTTTCTTT
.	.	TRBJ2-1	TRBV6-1	CASSDRAGSYNEQFF	TGTGCCAGCAGTGACCGAGCGGGCTCCTACAATGAGCAGTTCTTC
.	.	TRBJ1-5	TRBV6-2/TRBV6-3	CASSHLRVQGSGNQPQHF	TGTGCCAGCAGTCATCTCAGGGTTCAGGGAAGCGGCAATCAGCCCCAGCATTTT
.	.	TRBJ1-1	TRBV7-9	CASSLAYEAFF	TGTGCCAGCAGCTTAGCGTATGAAGCTTTCTTT
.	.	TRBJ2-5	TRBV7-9	CASSLGQARTQYF	TGTGCCAGCAGCTTAGGCCAAGCGAGGACCCAGTACTTC
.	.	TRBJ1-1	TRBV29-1	CSVDRGGSEAFF	TGCAGCGTTGATCGAGGAGGGTCGGAAGCTTTCTTT
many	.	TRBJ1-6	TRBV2	CASSEGRGGSPLHF	TGTGCCAGCAGTGAAGGCAGGGGCGGTTCACCCCTCCACTTT
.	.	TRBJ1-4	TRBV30	CAWTRTEKLFF	TGTGCCTGGACCCGGACAGAAAAACTGTTTTTT
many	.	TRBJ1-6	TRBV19	CASRQGENSPLHF	TGTGCCAGTAGACAGGGAGAAAATTCACCCCTCCACTTT
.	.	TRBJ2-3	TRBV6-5	CASSYLGGTDTQYF	TGTGCCAGCAGTTATCTCGGGGGCACAGATACGCAGTATTTT
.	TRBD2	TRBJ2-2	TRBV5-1	CASSSGEGFTGELFF	TGCGCCAGCAGCTCCGGGGAGGGATTCACCGGGGAGCTGTTTTTT
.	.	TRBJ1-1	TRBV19	CASSSYGGGKTEAFF	TGTGCCAGTAGCTCTTACGGCGGGGGAAAAACTGAAGCTTTCTTT
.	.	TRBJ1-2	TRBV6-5	CASKGADYGYTF	TGTGCCAGTAAAGGGGCAGACTATGGCTACACCTTC
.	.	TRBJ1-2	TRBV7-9	CASSLRTAGPFGYTF	TGTGCCAGCAGCTTAAGAACAGCGGGTCCCTTCGGCTACACCTTC
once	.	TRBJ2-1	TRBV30	CAWGALNEQFF	TGTGCCTGGGGGGCCCTCAATGAGCAGTTCTTC
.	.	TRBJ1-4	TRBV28	CASSSTGGITNEKLFF	TGTGCCAGCAGCTCCACTGGGGGGATTACTAATGAAAAACTGTTTTTT
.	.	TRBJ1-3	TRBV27	CASSRREGAGNTIYF	TGTGCCAGCAGCCGCAGGGAAGGCGCTGGAAACACCATATATTTT
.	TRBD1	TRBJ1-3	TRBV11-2	CASSVTDRVRNTIYF	TGTGCCAGCAGCGTGACGGACAGGGTTAGAAACACCATATATTTT
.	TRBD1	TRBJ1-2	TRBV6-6	CASSPGTGNYGYTF	TGTGCCAGCAGTCCCGGGACAGGCAACTATGGCTACACCTTC
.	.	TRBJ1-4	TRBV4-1	CASSQEPGLSNEKLFF	TGCGCCAGCAGCCAAGAACCGGGACTGAGTAATGAAAAACTGTTTTTT
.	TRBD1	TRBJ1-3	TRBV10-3	CAISRTGDGNTIYF	TGTGCCATCAGCAGGACAGGGGATGGGAACACCATATATTTT
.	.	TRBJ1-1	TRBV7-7	CASSLRVGTEAFF	TGTGCTAGCAGCTTACGGGTAGGCACTGAAGCTTTCTTT
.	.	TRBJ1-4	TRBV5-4	CASSLRNQDEKLFF	TGTGCCAGCAGCTTGAGGAATCAGGATGAAAAACTGTTTTTT
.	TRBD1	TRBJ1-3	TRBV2	CAKRQGSGNTIYF	TGTGCCAAAAGACAGGGGTCTGGAAACACCATATATTTT
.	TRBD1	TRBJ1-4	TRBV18	CASSQGAREKLFF	TGTGCCAGCTCACAGGGGGCGCGTGAAAAACTGTTTTTT
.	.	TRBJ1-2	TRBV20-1	CSNRQHYGYTF	TGCAGTAACCGACAGCACTATGGCTACACCTTC
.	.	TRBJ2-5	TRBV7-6	CASSLEPSLETQYF	TGTGCCAGCAGCTTAGAACCTAGCCTTGAGACCCAGTACTTC
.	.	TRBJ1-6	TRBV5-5	CASSGRDAHNSPLHF	TGTGCCAGCAGCGGGCGGGACGCCCATAATTCACCCCTCCACTTT
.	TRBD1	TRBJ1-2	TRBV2	CASRGQVTANYGYTF	TGTGCCAGCAGGGGACAGGTCACAGCTAACTATGGCTACACCTTC
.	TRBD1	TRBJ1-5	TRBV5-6	CASSSGQGRQPQHF	TGTGCCAGCAGCTCAGGACAGGGACGCCAGCCCCAGCATTTT
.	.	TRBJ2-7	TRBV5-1	CASSSSRYEQYF	TGCGCCAGCAGCTCCTCCCGCTACGAGCAGTACTTC
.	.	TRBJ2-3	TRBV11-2	CASSGGLTDTQYF	TGTGCCAGCAGTGGGGGACTCACAGATACGCAGTATTTT
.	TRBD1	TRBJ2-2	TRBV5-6	CASSSQGPGELFF	TGTGCCAGCAGCTCACAGGGGCCCGGGGAGCTGTTTTTT
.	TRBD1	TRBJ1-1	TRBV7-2	CASSQATGLNTEAFF	TGTGCCAGCAGCCAAGCGACAGGGTTGAACACTGAAGCTTTCTTT
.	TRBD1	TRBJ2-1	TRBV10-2	CASSAGIRTGKVDEQFF	TGCGCCAGCAGTGCAGGAATCCGGACAGGGAAGGTGGATGAGCAGTTCTTC
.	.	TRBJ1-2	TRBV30	CAWTQGQDYGYTF	TGTGCCTGGACCCAGGGGCAAGACTATGGCTACACCTTC
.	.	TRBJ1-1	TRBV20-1	CSASGGGNTEAFF	TGCAGTGCTAGTGGGGGAGGGAACACTGAAGCTTTCTTT
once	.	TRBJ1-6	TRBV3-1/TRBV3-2	CASRPGTSSYNSPLHF	TGTGCCAGCAGGCCCGGGACAAGCTCCTATAATTCACCCCTCCACTTT
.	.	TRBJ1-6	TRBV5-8	CASSRGYNSPLHF	TGTGCCAGCAGCAGGGGTTATAATTCACCCCTCCACTTT
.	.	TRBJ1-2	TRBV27	CASTAPKPGNYGYTF	TGTGCCAGCACCGCACCAAAGCCGGGGAACTATGGCTACACCTTC
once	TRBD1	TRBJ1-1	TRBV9	CASSVGGQWNTEAFF	TGTGCCAGCAGCGTAGGGGGACAGTGGAACACTGAAGCTTTCTTT
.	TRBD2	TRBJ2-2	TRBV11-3	CASSPTGRTGELFF	TGTGCCAGCAGCCCAACCGGGAGGACCGGGGAGCTGTTTTTT
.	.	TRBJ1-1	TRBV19	CASSRGLWEGTEAFF	TGTGCCAGTAGTAGGGGGCTCTGGGAAGGGACTGAAGCTTTCTTT
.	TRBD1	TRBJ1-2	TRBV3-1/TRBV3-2	CASSGQGGGYTF	TGTGCCAGCTCGGGACAGGGCGGCGGCTACACCTTC
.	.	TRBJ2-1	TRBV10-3	CAISDRGGGAKGKFNEQFF	TGTGCCATCAGTGATCGCGGGGGCGGCGCAAAAGGGAAATTCAATGAGCAGTTCTTC
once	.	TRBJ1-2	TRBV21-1	CASSNQGYGYTF	TGTGCCAGCAGTAATCAGGGGTATGGCTACACCTTC
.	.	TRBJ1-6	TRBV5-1	CASSLTGHRSYNSPLHF	TGCGCCAGCAGCTTGACAGGACATCGCTCCTATAATTCACCCCTCCACTTT
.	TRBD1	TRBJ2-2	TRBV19	CATRGPNTGELFF	TGTGCCACGAGGGGGCCTAACACCGGGGAGCTGTTTTTT
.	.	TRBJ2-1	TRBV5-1	CASSLLETGYNEQFF	TGCGCCAGCAGCTTGCTCGAGACGGGCTACAATGAGCAGTTCTTC
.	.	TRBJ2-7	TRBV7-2	CASSLAQGLYEQYF	TGTGCCAGCAGCTTAGCCCAGGGTTTGTACGAGCAGTACTTC
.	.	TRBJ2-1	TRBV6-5	CASSSLWGAYNEQFF	TGTGCCAGCAGTTCCCTCTGGGGGGCCTACAATGAGCAGTTCTTC
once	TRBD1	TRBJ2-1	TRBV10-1	CASSETGGAYNEQFF	TGCGCCAGCAGTGAGACAGGGGGTGCCTACAATGAGCAGTTCTTC